This T cell receptor (beta chain) was captured in a study of shared T cell receptors in the human thymus. Per the germline V gene, CDR1 is SGDLS and CDR2 is YYNGEE. With 2 bases clipped from V and 0 bases from J, the junction kept 4 bases outside the gene matches. CDR3 length: 15 residues. Assay used: immunoSEQ multiplex PCR; TCRdb lists only in-frame clones, some missing. The sample has 700,000 to 750,000 clones, 80% to 90% seen once. This sample was shared with a second study, whose subject was human thymus T cells. That publication notes: Corrective heart surgery yielded the resections from which the thymus tissue came. Unrelated individuals reportedly shared highly overlapping thymic TCR repertoires.

V and J are TRBV9 and TRBJ1-1; 7 bases are shared with TRBD1. The TCR originated in a girl less than two years old with a congenital heart defect. Sequences were obtained from thymocytes. The chain's CDR3 is CASSVDRAMNTEAFF. In DNA, the CDR3 is TGTGCCAGCAGCGTCGACAGGGCTATGAACACTGAAGCTTTCTTT. The full variable domain, rest sourced from reference TRBV9 and TRBJ1-1, is DSGVTQTPKHLITATGQRVTLRCSPRSGDLSVYWYQQSLDQGLQFLIQYYNGEERAKGNILERFSAQQFPDLHSELNLSSLELGDSALYFCASSVDRAMNTEAFFGQGTRLTVV.